Listed below are T cell receptor beta chains from one sample, sequenced in a study of cytomegalovirus exposure and HLA in healthy donors. Generated by immunoSEQ multiplex PCR, the TCRdb table keeps only in-frame clones and is missing some. The sample contains approximately 180,000 clones, around 86% of which appear only once. Sequenced sample: PBMCs. These receptors came from a woman aged 18-29 years in good health and CMV-seronegative. The CDR3 runs from the conserved cysteine through the conserved F or W. The D gene is left open where the match is weak. Some rows have no size entry. The others give once, few or many, or a class for an expanded clone.

J: TRBJ2-7; V: TRBV5-1; D: TRBD1; size: -; CDR3: CASSFPLEDGTGPYEQYF; DNA: TGCGCCAGCAGCTTCCCTCTCGAGGACGGGACAGGCCCCTACGAGCAGTACTTC
J: TRBJ2-7; V: TRBV13; D: TRBD2; size: -; CDR3: CASSLRREGPYEQYF; DNA: TGTGCCAGCAGCTTACGGCGGGAGGGACCCTACGAGCAGTACTTC
J: TRBJ1-3; V: TRBV28; D: TRBD1; size: -; CDR3: CATSTGGGNTIYF; DNA: TGTGCCACTTCCACAGGGGGCGGAAACACCATATATTTT
J: TRBJ2-7; V: TRBV6-5; D: -; size: few; CDR3: CASIRGAEQYF; DNA: TGTGCCAGCATACGGGGGGCCGAGCAGTACTTC
J: TRBJ1-5; V: TRBV5-8; D: TRBD1; size: -; CDR3: CASSLGDRVVGQPQHF; DNA: TGTGCCAGCAGCTTGGGAGACAGGGTGGTCGGGCAGCCCCAGCATTTT
J: TRBJ2-2; V: TRBV6-4; D: TRBD1; size: -; CDR3: CASHPLGTGVTGELFF; DNA: TGTGCCAGCCACCCATTGGGGACAGGGGTCACCGGGGAGCTGTTTTTT
J: TRBJ2-3; V: TRBV14; D: -; size: -; CDR3: CASSYMQGTDTQYF; DNA: TGTGCCAGCAGCTATATGCAGGGTACAGATACGCAGTATTTT
J: TRBJ1-3; V: TRBV6-1; D: -; size: once; CDR3: CASSEPFNTIYF; DNA: TGTGCCAGCAGTGAACCCTTTAACACCATATATTTT
J: TRBJ1-4; V: TRBV18; D: TRBD1; size: once; CDR3: CASSSLTGGSLEKLFF; DNA: TGTGCCAGCTCAAGCTTAACAGGGGGTTCTCTTGAAAAACTGTTTTTT
J: TRBJ1-1; V: TRBV21-1; D: -; size: -; CDR3: CARGGNTEAFF; DNA: TGTGCCCGAGGGGGGAACACTGAAGCTTTCTTT
J: TRBJ1-5; V: TRBV2; D: TRBD1; size: -; CDR3: CASNGQAQQPQHF; DNA: TGTGCCAGCAACGGACAGGCTCAACAGCCCCAGCATTTT
J: TRBJ2-4; V: TRBV28; D: -; size: few; CDR3: CASSRGAKNIQYF; DNA: TGTGCCAGCAGCCGCGGGGCCAAAAACATTCAGTACTTC
J: TRBJ1-4; V: TRBV6-6; D: -; size: -; CDR3: CASKIGLSEEKLFF; DNA: TGTGCCAGCAAAATCGGACTCTCGGAGGAAAAACTGTTTTTT
J: TRBJ2-7; V: TRBV7-9; D: -; size: few; CDR3: CASSLDGSSRLEQYF; DNA: TGTGCCAGCAGCTTAGACGGGTCTTCCCGCCTCGAGCAGTACTTC
J: TRBJ2-7; V: TRBV16; D: TRBD1; size: -; CDR3: CASSQSLDRSSYEQYF; DNA: TGTGCCAGCAGCCAATCTTTGGACAGGTCCTCCTACGAGCAGTACTTC
J: TRBJ1-5; V: TRBV2; D: -; size: -; CDR3: CASKEVGQPQHF; DNA: TGTGCCAGCAAGGAGGTAGGACAGCCCCAGCATTTT
J: TRBJ2-1; V: TRBV18; D: -; size: -; CDR3: CASSYSDNEQFF; DNA: TGTGCCAGCTCATATTCCGACAATGAGCAGTTCTTC
J: TRBJ1-6; V: TRBV30; D: -; size: -; CDR3: CAWMVEGGARRSPLHF; DNA: TGTGCCTGGATGGTAGAAGGGGGGGCGCGGAGGTCACCCCTCCACTTT
J: TRBJ2-7; V: TRBV10-1; D: TRBD1; size: -; CDR3: CASSDPGQGMYEQYF; DNA: TGCGCCAGCAGTGATCCGGGACAGGGGATGTACGAGCAGTACTTC
J: TRBJ2-3; V: TRBV18; D: -; size: -; CDR3: CASSPDWASTDTQYF; DNA: TGTGCCAGCTCACCGGACTGGGCTAGCACAGATACGCAGTATTTT
J: TRBJ1-2; V: TRBV7-9; D: -; size: -; CDR3: CASSRGTDHRRNGYTF; DNA: TGTGCCAGCAGCCGCGGGACGGACCACAGGAGGAATGGCTACACCTTC
J: TRBJ2-1; V: TRBV7-2; D: TRBD1; size: -; CDR3: CASSPDREQFF; DNA: TGTGCCAGCAGCCCGGACAGGGAGCAGTTCTTC
J: TRBJ1-3; V: TRBV10-2; D: -; size: -; CDR3: CASSSAGYSGNTIYF; DNA: TGCGCCAGCAGTTCAGCAGGCTACTCTGGAAACACCATATATTTT
J: TRBJ1-1; V: TRBV28; D: -; size: -; CDR3: CAGRREGNTEAFF; DNA: TGTGCCGGGAGGAGGGAGGGGAACACTGAAGCTTTCTTT
J: TRBJ1-5; V: TRBV5-1; D: -; size: -; CDR3: CASSPDGGMNQPQHF; DNA: TGCGCCAGCAGTCCGGATGGGGGGATGAACCAGCCCCAGCATTTT
J: TRBJ2-1; V: TRBV5-4; D: -; size: -; CDR3: CASSYAEEMQFF; DNA: TGTGCCAGCAGTTATGCGGAGGAGATGCAGTTCTTC
J: TRBJ2-2; V: TRBV5-1; D: -; size: -; CDR3: CASSLTGTGELFF; DNA: TGCGCCAGCAGCTTAACTGGCACCGGGGAGCTGTTTTTT
J: TRBJ2-7; V: TRBV30; D: -; size: -; CDR3: CACRYSYEQYF; DNA: TGTGCCTGCAGATATTCCTACGAGCAGTACTTC
J: TRBJ2-1; V: TRBV4-2; D: -; size: -; CDR3: CASSLYAGRNNEQFF; DNA: TGTGCCAGCAGCCTATACGCGGGACGCAACAATGAGCAGTTCTTC